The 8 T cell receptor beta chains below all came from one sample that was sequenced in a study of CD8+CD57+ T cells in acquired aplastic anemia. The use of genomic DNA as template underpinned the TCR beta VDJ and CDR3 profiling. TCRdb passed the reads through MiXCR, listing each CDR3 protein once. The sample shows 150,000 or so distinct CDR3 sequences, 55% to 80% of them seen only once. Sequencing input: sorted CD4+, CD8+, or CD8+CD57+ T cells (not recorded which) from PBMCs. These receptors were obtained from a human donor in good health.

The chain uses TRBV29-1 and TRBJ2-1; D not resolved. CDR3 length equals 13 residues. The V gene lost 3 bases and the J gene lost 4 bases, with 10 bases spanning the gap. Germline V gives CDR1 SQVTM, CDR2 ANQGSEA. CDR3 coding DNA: TGCAGCGTTGACTCCCCCGCGTACAATGAGCAGTTCTTC. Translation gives CSVDSPAYNEQFF.

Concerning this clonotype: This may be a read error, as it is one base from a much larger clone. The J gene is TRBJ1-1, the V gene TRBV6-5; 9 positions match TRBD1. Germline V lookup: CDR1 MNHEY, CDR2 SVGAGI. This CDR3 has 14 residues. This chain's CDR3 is CASSLQGADTEASF. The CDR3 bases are TGTGCCAGCAGTCTACAGGGGGCGGACACTGAAGCTTCCTTT.

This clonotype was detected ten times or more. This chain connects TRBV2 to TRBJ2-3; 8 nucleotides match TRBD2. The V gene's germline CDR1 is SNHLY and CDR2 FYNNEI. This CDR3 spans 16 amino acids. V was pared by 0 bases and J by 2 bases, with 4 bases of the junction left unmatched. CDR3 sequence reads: CASSEAPSGYTDTQYF. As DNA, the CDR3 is TGTGCCAGCAGTGAAGCACCTAGCGGGTACACAGATACGCAGTATTTT.

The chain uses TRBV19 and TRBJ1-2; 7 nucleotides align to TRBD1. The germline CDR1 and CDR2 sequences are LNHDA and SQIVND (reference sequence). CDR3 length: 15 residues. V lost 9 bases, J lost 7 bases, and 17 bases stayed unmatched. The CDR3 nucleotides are TGTGCCAGCAACCCAACTGAGGACAGGTCTTTTGGCTACACCTTC. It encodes CASNPTEDRSFGYTF.

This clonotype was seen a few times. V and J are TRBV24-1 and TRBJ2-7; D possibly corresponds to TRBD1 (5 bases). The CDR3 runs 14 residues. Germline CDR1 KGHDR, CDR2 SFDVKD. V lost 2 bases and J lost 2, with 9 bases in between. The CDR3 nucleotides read TGTGCCACCAGTGATTCCAGGGCGACCTACGAGCAGTACTTC. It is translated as CATSDSRATYEQYF.

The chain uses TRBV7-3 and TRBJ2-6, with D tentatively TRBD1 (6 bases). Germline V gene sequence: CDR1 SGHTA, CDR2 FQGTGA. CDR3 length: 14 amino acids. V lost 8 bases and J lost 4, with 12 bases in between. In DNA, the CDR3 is TGTGCCAGCTGTGTAGGGACAGGGGCCAACGTCCTGACTTTC. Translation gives CASCVGTGANVLTF.

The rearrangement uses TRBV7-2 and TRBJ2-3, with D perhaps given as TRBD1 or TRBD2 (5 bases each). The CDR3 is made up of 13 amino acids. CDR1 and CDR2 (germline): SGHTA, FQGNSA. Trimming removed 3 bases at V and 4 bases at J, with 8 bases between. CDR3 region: CASSLGTSDTQYF. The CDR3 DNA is TGTGCCAGCAGCTTGGGGACCTCAGATACGCAGTATTTT.

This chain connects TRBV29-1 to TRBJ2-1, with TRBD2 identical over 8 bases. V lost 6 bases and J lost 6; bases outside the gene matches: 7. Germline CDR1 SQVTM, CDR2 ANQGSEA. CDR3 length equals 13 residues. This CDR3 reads CSVLEAGANEQFF. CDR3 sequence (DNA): TGCAGCGTGCTCGAAGCGGGGGCCAATGAGCAGTTCTTC.